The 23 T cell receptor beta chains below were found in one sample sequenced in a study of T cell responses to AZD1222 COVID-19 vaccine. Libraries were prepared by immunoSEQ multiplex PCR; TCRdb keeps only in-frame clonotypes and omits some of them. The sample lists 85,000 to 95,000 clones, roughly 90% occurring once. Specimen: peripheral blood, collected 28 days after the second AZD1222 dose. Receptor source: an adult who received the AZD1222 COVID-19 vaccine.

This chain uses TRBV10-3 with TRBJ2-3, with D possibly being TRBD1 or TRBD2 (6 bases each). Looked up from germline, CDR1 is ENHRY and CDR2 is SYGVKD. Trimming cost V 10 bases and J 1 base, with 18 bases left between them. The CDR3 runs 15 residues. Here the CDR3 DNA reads TGTGCCACCCGGGGGCATGCGGGCCGCACAGATACGCAGTATTTT. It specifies CATRGHAGRTDTQYF.

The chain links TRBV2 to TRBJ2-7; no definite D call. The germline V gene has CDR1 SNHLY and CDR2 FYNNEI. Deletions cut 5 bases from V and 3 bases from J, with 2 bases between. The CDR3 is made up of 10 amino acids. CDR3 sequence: CASSFYEQYF. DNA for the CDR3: TGTGCCAGCAGTTTCTACGAGCAGTACTTC. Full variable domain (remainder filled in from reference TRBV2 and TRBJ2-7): EPEVTQTPSHQVTQMGQEVILRCVPISNHLYFYWYRQILGQKVEFLVSFYNNEISEKSEIFDDQFSVERPDGSNFTLKIRSTKLEDSAMYFCASSFYEQYFGPGTRLTVT.

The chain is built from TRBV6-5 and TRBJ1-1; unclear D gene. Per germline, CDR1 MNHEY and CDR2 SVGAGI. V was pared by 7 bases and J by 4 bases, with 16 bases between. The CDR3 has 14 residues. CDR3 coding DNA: TGTGCCAGCATCAGGACCGGTCGGGGCACTGAAGCTTTCTTT. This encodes CASIRTGRGTEAFF.

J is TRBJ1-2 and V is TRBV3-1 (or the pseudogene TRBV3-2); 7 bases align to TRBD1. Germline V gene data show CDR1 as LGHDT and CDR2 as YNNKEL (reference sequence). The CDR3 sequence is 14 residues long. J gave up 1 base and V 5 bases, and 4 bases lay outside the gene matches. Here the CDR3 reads CASSGTVFNYGYTF. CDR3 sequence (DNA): TGTGCCAGCAGCGGGACAGTCTTTAACTATGGCTACACCTTC.

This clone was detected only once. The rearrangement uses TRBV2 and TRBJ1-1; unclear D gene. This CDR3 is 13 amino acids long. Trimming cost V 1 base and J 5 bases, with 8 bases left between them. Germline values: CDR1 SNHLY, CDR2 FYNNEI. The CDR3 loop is CASSEGMGTEAFF. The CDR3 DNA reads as TGTGCCAGCAGTGAAGGGATGGGGACTGAAGCTTTCTTT. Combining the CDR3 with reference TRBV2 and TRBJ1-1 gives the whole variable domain EPEVTQTPSHQVTQMGQEVILRCVPISNHLYFYWYRQILGQKVEFLVSFYNNEISEKSEIFDDQFSVERPDGSNFTLKIRSTKLEDSAMYFCASSEGMGTEAFFGQGTRLTVV.

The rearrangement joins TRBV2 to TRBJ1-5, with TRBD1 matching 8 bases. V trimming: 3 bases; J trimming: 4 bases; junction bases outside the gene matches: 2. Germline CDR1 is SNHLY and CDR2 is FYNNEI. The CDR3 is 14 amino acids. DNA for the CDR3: TGTGCCAGCAGTGACAGGGGGCGGAATCAGCCCCAGCATTTT. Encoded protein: CASSDRGRNQPQHF.

CDR3: CASSIRGAGTEAFF. The CDR3 DNA reads as TGTGCCAGTAGTATCCGGGGGGCAGGCACTGAAGCTTTCTTT. The J gene is TRBJ1-1, the V gene TRBV19; D possibly corresponds to TRBD1 (6 bases). The CDR3 loop spans 14 amino acids. In germline, CDR1 is LNHDA, CDR2 SQIVND (reference sequence). With 3 bases removed from V and 4 bases from J, the gap between germline ends came to 12 bases.

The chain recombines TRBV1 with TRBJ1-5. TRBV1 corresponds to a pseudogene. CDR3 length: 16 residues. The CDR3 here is CTSSQEGMGMEEPQHF. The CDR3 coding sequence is TGCACCAGCAGCCAAGAGGGAATGGGGATGGAGGAGCCCCAGCATTTT.

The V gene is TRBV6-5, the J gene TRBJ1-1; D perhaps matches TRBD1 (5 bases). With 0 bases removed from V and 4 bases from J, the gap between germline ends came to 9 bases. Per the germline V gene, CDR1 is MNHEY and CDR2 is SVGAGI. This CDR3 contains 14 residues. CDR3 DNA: TGTGCCAGCAGTTACTCCGGGGGGGGCACTGAAGCTTTCTTT. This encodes CASSYSGGGTEAFF.

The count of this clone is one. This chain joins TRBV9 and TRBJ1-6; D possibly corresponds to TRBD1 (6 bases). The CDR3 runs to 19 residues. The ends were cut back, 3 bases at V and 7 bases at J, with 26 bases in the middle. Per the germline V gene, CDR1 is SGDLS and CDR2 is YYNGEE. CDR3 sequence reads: CASSGIGGGRVGNNSPLHF. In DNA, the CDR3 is TGTGCCAGCAGCGGCATAGGCGGGGGGCGAGTGGGTAACAATTCACCCCTCCACTTT.

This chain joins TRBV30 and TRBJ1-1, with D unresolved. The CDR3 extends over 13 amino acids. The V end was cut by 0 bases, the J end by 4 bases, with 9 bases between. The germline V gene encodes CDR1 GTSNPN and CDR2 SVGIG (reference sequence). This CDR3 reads CAWSVRILTEAFF. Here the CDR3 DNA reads TGTGCCTGGAGTGTTCGGATCCTCACTGAAGCTTTCTTT.

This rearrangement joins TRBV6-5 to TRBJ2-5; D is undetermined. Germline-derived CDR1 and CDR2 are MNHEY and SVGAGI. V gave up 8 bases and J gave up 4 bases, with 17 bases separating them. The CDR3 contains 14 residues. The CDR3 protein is CASGVTSESETQYF. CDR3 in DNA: TGTGCCAGCGGGGTGACATCAGAGTCAGAGACCCAGTACTTC.

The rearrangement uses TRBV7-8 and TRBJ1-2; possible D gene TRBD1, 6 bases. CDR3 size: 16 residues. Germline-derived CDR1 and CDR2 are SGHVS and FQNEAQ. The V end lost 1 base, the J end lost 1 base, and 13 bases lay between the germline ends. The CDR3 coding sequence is TGTGCCAGCAGCTTAGTCCCACCCAGGGGTAACTATGGCTACACCTTC. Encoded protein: CASSLVPPRGNYGYTF.

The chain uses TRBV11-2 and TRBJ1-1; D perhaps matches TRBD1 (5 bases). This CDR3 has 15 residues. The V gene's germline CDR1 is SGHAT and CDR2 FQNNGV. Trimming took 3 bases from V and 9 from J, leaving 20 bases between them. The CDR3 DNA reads TGTGCCAGCAGCTTCAATAATTTAGCCAGGGTTAAAGCTTTCTTT. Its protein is CASSFNNLARVKAFF.

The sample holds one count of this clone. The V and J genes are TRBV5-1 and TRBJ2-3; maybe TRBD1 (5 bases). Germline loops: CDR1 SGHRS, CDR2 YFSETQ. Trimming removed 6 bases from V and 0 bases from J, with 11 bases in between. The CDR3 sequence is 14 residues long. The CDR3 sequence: CASNQGTSTDTQYF. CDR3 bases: TGCGCCAGCAACCAGGGCACTAGCACAGATACGCAGTATTTT.

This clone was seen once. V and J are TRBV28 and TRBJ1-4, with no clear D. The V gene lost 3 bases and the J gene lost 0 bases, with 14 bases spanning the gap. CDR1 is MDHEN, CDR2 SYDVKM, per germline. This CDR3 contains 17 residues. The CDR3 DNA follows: TGTGCCAGCAGTTTGTCGAAGGGTTGGGCAACTAATGAAAAACTGTTTTTT. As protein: CASSLSKGWATNEKLFF.

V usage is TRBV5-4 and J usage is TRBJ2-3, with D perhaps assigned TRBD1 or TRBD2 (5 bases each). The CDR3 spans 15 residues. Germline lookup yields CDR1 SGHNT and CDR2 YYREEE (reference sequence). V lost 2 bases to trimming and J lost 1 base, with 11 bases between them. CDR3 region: CASSLRGRGTDTQYF. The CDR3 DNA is TGTGCCAGCAGCTTACGGGGCCGAGGCACAGATACGCAGTATTTT.

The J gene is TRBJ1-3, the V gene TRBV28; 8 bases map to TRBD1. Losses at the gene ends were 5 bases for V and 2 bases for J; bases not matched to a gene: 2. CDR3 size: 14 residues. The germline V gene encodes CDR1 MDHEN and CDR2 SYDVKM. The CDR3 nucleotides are TGTGCCAGCAGTGCGGGACAGGCTGGAAACACCATATATTTT. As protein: CASSAGQAGNTIYF.

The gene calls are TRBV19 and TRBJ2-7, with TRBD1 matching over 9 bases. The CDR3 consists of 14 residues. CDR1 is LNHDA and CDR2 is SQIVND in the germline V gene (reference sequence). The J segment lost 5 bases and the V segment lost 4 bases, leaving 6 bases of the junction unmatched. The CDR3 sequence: CASSKDRGIDEQYF. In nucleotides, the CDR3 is TGTGCCAGTAGTAAGGACAGGGGAATCGACGAGCAGTACTTC.

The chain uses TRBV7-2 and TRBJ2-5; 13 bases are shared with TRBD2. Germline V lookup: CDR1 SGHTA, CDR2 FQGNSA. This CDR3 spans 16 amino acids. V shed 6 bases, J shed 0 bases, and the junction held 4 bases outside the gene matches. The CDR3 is CASSTTSGGNQETQYF. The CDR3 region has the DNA TGTGCCAGCAGTACGACTAGCGGGGGGAACCAAGAGACCCAGTACTTC.

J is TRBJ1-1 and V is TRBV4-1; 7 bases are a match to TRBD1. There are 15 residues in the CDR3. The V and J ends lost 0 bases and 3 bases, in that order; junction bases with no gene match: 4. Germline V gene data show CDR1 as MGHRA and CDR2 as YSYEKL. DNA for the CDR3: TGCGCCAGCAGCCAAGATTCAGGGGGGTACACTGAAGCTTTCTTT. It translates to CASSQDSGGYTEAFF.

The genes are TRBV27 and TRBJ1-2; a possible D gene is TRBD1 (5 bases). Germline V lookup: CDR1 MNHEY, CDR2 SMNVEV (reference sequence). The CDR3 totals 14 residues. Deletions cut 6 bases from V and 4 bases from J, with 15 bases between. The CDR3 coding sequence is TGTGCCAGCAGCCCCGGGACGGCCCTCTATGGCTACACCTTC. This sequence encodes CASSPGTALYGYTF.

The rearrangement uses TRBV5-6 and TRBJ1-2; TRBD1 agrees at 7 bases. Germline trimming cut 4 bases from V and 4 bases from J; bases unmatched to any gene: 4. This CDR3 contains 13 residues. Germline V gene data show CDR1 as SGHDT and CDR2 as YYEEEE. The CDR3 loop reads CASSSGTAYGYTF. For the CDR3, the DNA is TGTGCCAGCAGCAGCGGGACAGCCTATGGCTACACCTTC.